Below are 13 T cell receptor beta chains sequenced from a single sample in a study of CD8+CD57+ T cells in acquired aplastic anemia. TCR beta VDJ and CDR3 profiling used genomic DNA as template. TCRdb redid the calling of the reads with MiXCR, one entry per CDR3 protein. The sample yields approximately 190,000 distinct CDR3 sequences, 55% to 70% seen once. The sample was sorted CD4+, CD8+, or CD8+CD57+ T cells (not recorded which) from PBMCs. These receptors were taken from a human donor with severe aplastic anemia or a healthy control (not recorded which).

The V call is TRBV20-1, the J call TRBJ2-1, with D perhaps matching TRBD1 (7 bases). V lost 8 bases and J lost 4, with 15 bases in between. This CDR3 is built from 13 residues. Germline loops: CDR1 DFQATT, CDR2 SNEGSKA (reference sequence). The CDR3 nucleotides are TGCAGTACAGGGGTGGGGGGTTACAATGAGCAGTTCTTC. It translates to CSTGVGGYNEQFF.

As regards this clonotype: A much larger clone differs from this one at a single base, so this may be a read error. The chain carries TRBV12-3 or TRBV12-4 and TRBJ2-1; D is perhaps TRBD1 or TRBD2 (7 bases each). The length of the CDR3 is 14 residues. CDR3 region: CASSFQGGANEQLF. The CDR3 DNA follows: TGTGCCAGCAGTTTTCAGGGGGGGGCCAATGAGCAGCTCTTC.

The CDR3 sequence: CSALGTANEQFF. The CDR3 DNA reads TGCAGTGCTCTTGGGACAGCTAATGAGCAGTTCTTC. The gene calls are TRBV20-1 and TRBJ2-1; the match to TRBD1 covers 7 bases. Germline trimming cut 5 bases from V and 7 bases from J; bases unmatched to any gene: 5. The CDR3 consists of 12 residues. CDR1 is DFQATT and CDR2 is SNEGSKA in the germline V gene (reference sequence).

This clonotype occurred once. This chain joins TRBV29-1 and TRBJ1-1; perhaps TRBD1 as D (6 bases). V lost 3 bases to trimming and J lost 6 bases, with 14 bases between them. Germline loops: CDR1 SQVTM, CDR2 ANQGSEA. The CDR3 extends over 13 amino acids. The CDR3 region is CSVEVTGGPEAFF. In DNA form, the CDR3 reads TGCAGCGTTGAGGTCACCGGGGGCCCTGAAGCTTTCTTT.

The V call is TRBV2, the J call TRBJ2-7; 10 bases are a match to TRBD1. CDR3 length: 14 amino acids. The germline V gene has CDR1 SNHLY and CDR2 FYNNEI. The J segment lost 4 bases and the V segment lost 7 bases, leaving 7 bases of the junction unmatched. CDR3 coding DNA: TGTGCCAGCAACCGACAGGGGGCCGGGTACGAGCAGTACTTC. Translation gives CASNRQGAGYEQYF.

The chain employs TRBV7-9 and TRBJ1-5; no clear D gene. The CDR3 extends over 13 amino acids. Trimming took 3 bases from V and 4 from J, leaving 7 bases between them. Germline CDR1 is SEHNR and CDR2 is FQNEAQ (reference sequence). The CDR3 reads CASSLAVNQPQHF. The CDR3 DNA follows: TGTGCCAGCAGCTTGGCCGTTAATCAGCCCCAGCATTTT. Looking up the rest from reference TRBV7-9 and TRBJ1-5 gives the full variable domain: DTGVSQNPRHKITKRGQNVTFRCDPISEHNRLYWYRQTLGQGPEFLTYFQNEAQLEKSRLLSDRFSAERPKGSFSTLEIQRTEQGDSAMYLCASSLAVNQPQHFGDGTRLSIL.

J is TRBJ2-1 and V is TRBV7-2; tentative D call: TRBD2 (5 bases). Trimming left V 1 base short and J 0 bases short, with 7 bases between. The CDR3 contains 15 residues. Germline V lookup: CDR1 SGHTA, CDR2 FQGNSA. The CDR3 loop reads CASSLGSASYNEQFF. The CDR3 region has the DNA TGTGCCAGCAGCTTAGGTAGCGCCTCCTACAATGAGCAGTTCTTC.

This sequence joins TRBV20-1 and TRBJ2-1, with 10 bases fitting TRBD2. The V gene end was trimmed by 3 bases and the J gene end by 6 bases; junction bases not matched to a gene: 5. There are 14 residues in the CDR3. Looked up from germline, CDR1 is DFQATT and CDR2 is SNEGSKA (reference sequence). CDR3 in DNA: TGCAGTGCTAGTCGGACTAGCGGAGCCAATGAGCAGTTCTTC. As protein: CSASRTSGANEQFF.

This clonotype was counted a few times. Here the CDR3 reads CASEGAAEQYF. The CDR3, as DNA: TGCGCCAGCGAAGGAGCGGCCGAGCAGTACTTC. The V gene is TRBV10-2, the J gene TRBJ2-7; a possible D gene is TRBD2 (5 bases). The length of the CDR3 is 11 residues. Deletions cut 8 bases from V and 6 bases from J, with 11 bases between. CDR1 and CDR2 from the germline V gene are WSHSY and SAAADI.

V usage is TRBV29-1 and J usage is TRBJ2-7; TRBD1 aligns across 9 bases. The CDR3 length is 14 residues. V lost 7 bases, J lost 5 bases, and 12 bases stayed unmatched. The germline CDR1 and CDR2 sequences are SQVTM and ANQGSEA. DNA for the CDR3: TGCAGCGCCGTACCGGGACAGGGTAGGAACGAGCAGTACTTC. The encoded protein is CSAVPGQGRNEQYF.

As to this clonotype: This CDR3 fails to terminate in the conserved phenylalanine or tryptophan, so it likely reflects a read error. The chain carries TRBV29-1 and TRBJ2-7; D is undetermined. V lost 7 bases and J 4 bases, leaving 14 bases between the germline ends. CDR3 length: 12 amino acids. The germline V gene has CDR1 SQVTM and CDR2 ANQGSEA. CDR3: CSDYPPDYEQYL. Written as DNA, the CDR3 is TGCAGCGATTACCCCCCTGATTACGAGCAGTACTTA.

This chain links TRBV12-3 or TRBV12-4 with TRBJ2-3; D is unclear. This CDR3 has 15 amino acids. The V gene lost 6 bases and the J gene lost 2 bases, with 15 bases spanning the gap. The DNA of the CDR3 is TGTGCCAGCAGCCGCACAGACTCCCTCACAGATACGCAGTATTTT. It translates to CASSRTDSLTDTQYF.

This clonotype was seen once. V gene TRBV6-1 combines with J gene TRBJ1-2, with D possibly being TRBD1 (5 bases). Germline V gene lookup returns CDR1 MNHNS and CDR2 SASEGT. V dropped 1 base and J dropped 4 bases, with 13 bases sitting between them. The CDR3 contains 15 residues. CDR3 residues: CASSEGSRGGYGYTF. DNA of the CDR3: TGTGCCAGCAGTGAAGGGTCCCGGGGCGGCTATGGCTACACCTTC.